A selection of T cell receptor beta chains follows, all from one sample in a study of shared clonotypes between healthy human individuals. Only in-frame clones appear in the TCRdb table, and some are missing; sequencing was by immunoSEQ multiplex PCR. The table lists approximately 2,000,000 clones, 93% of them singletons. Sequences were obtained from naive CD8+ T cells from PBMCs. These receptors were collected from a man aged 18 to 30 in good health. Some clones in this sample may be carry-over from other donors' samples. The conserved cysteine and the conserved F or W are not part of the CDR3 here.

>TRBJ2-7|TRBV28
ATRRTGDYEQY
>TRBJ2-7|TRBV7-8
ASSPAQGPLEQY
>TRBJ2-7|TRBV11-2
ASSFFSYPYEQY
>TRBJ1-2|TRBV4-2
ASSPTGYGYT
>TRBJ2-5|TRBV7-8
ATFGGVGTQY
>TRBJ1-1|TRBV4-1
ASSPRQTTEAF
>TRBJ1-5|TRBV28
ASWENLEGYYSNQPQH
>TRBJ2-2|TRBV7-3
ASSLLGGTNTGELF
>TRBJ2-7|TRBV9
ASSVAGTSGTYEQY
>TRBJ2-1|TRBV5-6
ASLTYNEQF
>TRBJ2-3|TRBV27
ASSLLRTGGTDTQY
>TRBJ1-5|TRBV27
ASSLSKGRSQPQH
>TRBJ2-7|TRBV6-5
ASSPDLPNEQY
>TRBJ2-5|TRBV19
ASSIDSEETQY
>TRBJ2-7|TRBV28
ASSFFTGQGYEQY
>TRBJ2-1|TRBV7-7
ASSFSGRAGEQF
>TRBJ2-1|TRBV9
ASSFRGLAGDDEQF
>TRBJ2-1|TRBV7-6
ASSPLASGNEQF
>TRBJ1-1|TRBV7-9
ASSSQDGNTEAF
>TRBJ2-5|TRBV5-1
ASSLDLLAIQETQY
>TRBJ2-5|TRBV5-5
ASSLVVLRGSGGQETQY
>TRBJ1-1|TRBV6-5
ASSFGTAYTEAF
>TRBJ2-7|TRBV11-2
ASSSQGFDEQY
>TRBJ2-5|TRBV14
ASSYLGSQETQY
>TRBJ2-1|TRBV7-9
ASSPSTTSGRSYNEQF
>TRBJ2-1|TRBV12-5
ASGSRGNEQF
>TRBJ2-1|TRBV27
ASSSTSGNLYNEQF
>TRBJ2-7|TRBV30
AWSVGVTVYLSYEQY
>TRBJ2-1|TRBV6-6
ASRDPRGFPVDEQF
>TRBJ1-1|TRBV5-1
ASSLYGGNTEAF
>TRBJ2-3|TRBV28
ASTWEGRGDTQY
>TRBJ1-4|TRBV13
ASSLGAGWPGANEKLF
>TRBJ2-7|TRBV4-1
ASSQGPGIGSSYEQY
>TRBJ1-4|TRBV7-9
ASSSGPTNEKLF
>TRBJ2-1|TRBV5-6
ASSEIQGAGEQF
>TRBJ2-2|TRBV19
ASGFEDRTGELF
>TRBJ2-1|TRBV27
ASTGPSGRAADEQF
>TRBJ2-1|TRBV5-1
ASSLAGSQHNEQF
>TRBJ2-7|TRBV7-2
ASSLFTGLRGEDEQY
>TRBJ2-7|TRBV5-1
ASSLDPGQLAYEQY
>TRBJ1-2|TRBV6-5
ASSPTPLRGDGYT
>TRBJ2-1|TRBV7-9
ASSLRGPSYNEQF
>TRBJ2-2|TRBV7-9
ASSSDSNTGELF
>TRBJ2-7|TRBV5-4
ASSLGQAVYERY
>TRBJ2-7|TRBV21-1
ASSRLFLAGSYEQY
>TRBJ2-3|TRBV9
ASSVEGLTDTQY
>TRBJ1-2|TRBV7-2
ASSPRGTENGYT
>TRBJ2-7|TRBV11-2
ASSTGPLDEQY
>TRBJ2-7|TRBV6-6
ASSIQGEGSYEQY
>TRBJ2-7|TRBV9
ASSVGWEQVDEQY